These T cell receptor beta chains were read from a single sample in a study of T cell changes during pregnancy in multiple sclerosis. TCRdb keeps only in-frame clones here, not all; method: immunoSEQ multiplex PCR. Among tens of thousands of clones, around 90% were seen once, and the ten largest hold roughly 0.69%. The sample consisted of CD4+ T cells from peripheral blood mononuclear cells, taken in the second trimester of pregnancy. The receptors were sampled from a female donor in good health, enrolled as a control in a pregnancy study. Each CDR3 is given with its conserved first and last residue. D genes are given only for firm matches. Expanded clones are given a class, and other clones once, few, many or no size at all.

clone size | J gene | D gene | V gene | CDR3 protein | CDR3 DNA
once | TRBJ1-3 | TRBD1 | TRBV5-1 | CASSPGPAGGLSGNTIYF | TGCGCCAGCAGCCCGGGTCCGGCAGGGGGACTCTCTGGAAACACCATATATTTT
- | TRBJ2-1 | TRBD2 | TRBV7-2 | CASSLVVAGGRKFNEQFF | TGTGCCAGCAGCTTAGTAGTAGCGGGGGGGCGAAAGTTCAATGAGCAGTTCTTC
- | TRBJ1-1 | - | TRBV18 | CASSETVALNTEAFF | TGTGCCAGCTCGGAGACAGTGGCCTTGAACACTGAAGCTTTCTTT
- | TRBJ1-5 | - | TRBV2 | CASSNQRVRPQHF | TGTGCCAGCAGTAACCAACGGGTCCGGCCCCAGCATTTT
- | TRBJ2-1 | TRBD2 | TRBV7-2 | CASSPGLAYNEQFF | TGTGCCAGCAGCCCTGGACTAGCCTACAATGAGCAGTTCTTC
- | TRBJ2-3 | - | TRBV14 | CASSQDSASGLSTDTQYF | TGTGCCAGCAGCCAAGATAGTGCGTCAGGGTTGAGCACAGATACGCAGTATTTT
- | TRBJ2-2 | TRBD2 | TRBV6-5 | CASSPGGWTAGELFF | TGTGCCAGCAGTCCCGGGGGGTGGACGGCCGGGGAGCTGTTTTTT
- | TRBJ1-1 | TRBD1 | TRBV19 | CASSRTGGENTEAFF | TGTGCCTCAAGCAGGACAGGGGGCGAGAACACTGAAGCTTTCTTT
once | TRBJ1-1 | - | TRBV5-5 | CASSLAEEAFF | TGTGCCAGCAGCTTGGCGGAGGAAGCTTTCTTT
- | TRBJ2-3 | TRBD2 | TRBV7-2 | CASSLGGLATDTQYF | TGTGCCAGCAGCTTAGGGGGACTAGCGACAGATACGCAGTATTTT
- | TRBJ2-3 | TRBD2 | TRBV7-2 | CASSTTRRGEVYF | TGTGCCAGCAGCACAACCAGGCGGGGGGAGGTGTATTTT
- | TRBJ1-5 | - | TRBV18 | CASSPLPGKEPQHF | TGTGCCAGCTCACCACTTCCAGGGAAGGAGCCCCAGCATTTT
- | TRBJ2-7 | - | TRBV9 | CASSGGWEGGREQYF | TGTGCCAGCAGCGGAGGTTGGGAGGGGGGCCGCGAGCAGTACTTC
- | TRBJ1-1 | - | TRBV28 | CASSLVQAETEAFF | TGTGCCAGCAGTTTGGTACAGGCCGAAACTGAAGCTTTCTTT
- | TRBJ2-3 | - | TRBV6-4 | CASSEVGGGPDTQYF | TGTGCCAGCAGTGAAGTAGGTGGAGGCCCAGATACGCAGTATTTT
- | TRBJ1-3 | - | TRBV9 | CASRGGGPSGNTIYF | TGTGCCAGCCGGGGAGGAGGGCCCTCTGGAAACACCATATATTTT
- | TRBJ1-6 | - | TRBV5-8 | CASSLKGTAGSPLHF | TGTGCCAGCAGCTTGAAGGGGACCGCGGGGTCACCCCTCCACTTT
- | TRBJ1-2 | - | TRBV21-1 | CASSKDGRGYTF | TGTGCCAGCAGCAAAGACGGTCGTGGCTACACCTTC
- | TRBJ1-6 | - | TRBV18 | CASSPLQGGDSPLHF | TGTGCCAGCTCACCCCTTCAGGGTGGAGATTCACCCCTCCACTTT
- | TRBJ2-1 | TRBD1 | TRBV28 | CASNFPPTGDYNEQFF | TGTGCCAGCAATTTCCCTCCGACAGGGGACTACAATGAGCAGTTCTTC
- | TRBJ1-2 | - | TRBV5-8 | CASSSLLRQVNGYTF | TGTGCCAGCAGCTCCTTGCTGCGACAGGTTAATGGCTACACCTTC
- | TRBJ2-6 | TRBD1 | TRBV19 | CASRGTAGANVLTF | TGTGCCAGTAGAGGGACAGCTGGGGCCAACGTCCTGACTTTC